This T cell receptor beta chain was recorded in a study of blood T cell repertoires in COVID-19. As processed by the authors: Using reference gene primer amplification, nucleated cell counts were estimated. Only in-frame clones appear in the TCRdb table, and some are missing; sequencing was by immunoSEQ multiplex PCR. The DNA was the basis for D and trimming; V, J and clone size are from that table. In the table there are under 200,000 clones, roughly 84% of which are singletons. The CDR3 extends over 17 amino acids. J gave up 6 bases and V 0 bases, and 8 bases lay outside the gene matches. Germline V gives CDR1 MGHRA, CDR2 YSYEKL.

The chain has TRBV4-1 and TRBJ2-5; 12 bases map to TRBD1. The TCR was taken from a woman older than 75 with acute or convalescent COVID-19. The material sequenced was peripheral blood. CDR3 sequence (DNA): TGCGCCAGCAGCCAAGATGACTCGGGACAGGGGGCCAAGACCCAGTACTTC. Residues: CASSQDDSGQGAKTQYF.